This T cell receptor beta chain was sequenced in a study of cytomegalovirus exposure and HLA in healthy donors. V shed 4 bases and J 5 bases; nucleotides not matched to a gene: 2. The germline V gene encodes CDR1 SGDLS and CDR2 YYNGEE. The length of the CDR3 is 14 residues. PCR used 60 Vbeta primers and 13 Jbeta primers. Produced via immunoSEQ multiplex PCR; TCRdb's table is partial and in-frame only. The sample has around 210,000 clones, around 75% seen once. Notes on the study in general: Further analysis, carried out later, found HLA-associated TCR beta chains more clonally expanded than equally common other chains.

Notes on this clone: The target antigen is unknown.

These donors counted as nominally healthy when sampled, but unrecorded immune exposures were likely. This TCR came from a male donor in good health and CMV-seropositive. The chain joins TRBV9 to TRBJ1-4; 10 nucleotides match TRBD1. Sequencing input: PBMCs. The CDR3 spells CASSPDRGNEKLFF. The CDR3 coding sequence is TGTGCCAGCAGCCCGGACAGGGGGAATGAAAAACTGTTTTTT.